This TCR beta chain comes out of a study of graft-versus-host responses after intestinal transplantation. For the study at large: Recipients were given multivisceral, liver-intestinal, or isolated intestinal transplants. The study gave all recipients anti-thymocyte globulin induction, then tacrolimus and steroids for two to three years. Study-wide points: Allografts of patients with graft-donor T cell macrochimerism showed high graft-versus-host to host-versus-graft clone ratios. Some GvH clones were seen earlier in gut or blood, suggesting intestinal origin.

Regarding this clone: The antigen remains undetermined.

CDR1 and CDR2 from the germline V gene are SGDLS and YYNGEE. Between the trimmed V and J ends, which lost 3 bases and 6 bases, there was a span of 16 bases. The CDR3 consists of 15 residues. TCRdb keeps only in-frame clones here, not all; method: immunoSEQ multiplex PCR. This table has 80,000 to 95,000 clones, 88% appearing once. The receptor's source is a human donor who was the organ donor for an intestinal transplant. This specimen was unstimulated CD4+ T cells sorted from spleen or lymph node cells, taken before transplant. The chain has TRBV9 and TRBJ2-1; TRBD2 might be the D (5 bases). The CDR3 loop is CASSGGLGRFNEQFF. CDR3 coding DNA: TGTGCCAGCAGCGGAGGACTCGGCCGATTCAATGAGCAGTTCTTC.